This paragraph covers one T cell receptor beta chain sequence. The antigen is not known. This CDR3 contains 15 residues. The V gene lost 7 bases and the J gene lost 2 bases, with 13 bases spanning the gap. Germline CDR1 reads SGHRS; CDR2 reads YFSETQ. This sample was taken from a study of T cell responses to AZD1222 COVID-19 vaccine. Study-wide points: Seropositivity was recorded at baseline in only a handful of AZD1222 recipients. Vaccine-associated CD4 TCRs ranged over spike, dominating at 160-218 and 743-854. Following two doses of AZD1222, Spike-specific TCR breadth and depth rose.

Only in-frame clones appear in the TCRdb table, and some are missing; sequencing was by immunoSEQ multiplex PCR. The sample has 90,000 to 150,000 clones, roughly 90% seen once. The TCR comes from an adult in good health. Sequenced material: peripheral blood, taken on day 0 of AZD1222 vaccination. The chain combines TRBV5-1 with TRBJ2-6, with D perhaps being TRBD1 or TRBD2 (5 bases each). The chain's CDR3 is CASRDVPAGANVLTF. The CDR3 DNA reads TGCGCCAGCCGGGACGTACCCGCTGGGGCCAACGTCCTGACTTTC.